This T cell receptor beta chain derives from a study of T cell responses to AZD1222 COVID-19 vaccine. With regard to this clone: Its antigen is not known.

The study, taken as a whole, reports: The study sampled repertoires only after the peak T cell response. Seropositive status at baseline applied to only a handful of AZD1222 recipients. Clonal diversity was possibly underestimated, and the donors were mostly white British, with more females.

Germline V gene lookup returns CDR1 SQVTM and CDR2 ANQGSEA. The J segment lost 11 bases and the V segment lost 4 bases, leaving 11 bases of the junction unmatched. This CDR3 has 14 residues. Repertoires were generated with immunoSEQ multiplex PCR, while TCRdb's copy carries only in-frame clones and drops some. The sample shows tens of thousands of clones, approximately 90% of them seen only once. This TCR was recovered from an adult who received the AZD1222 COVID-19 vaccine. Sample: peripheral blood, taken 28 days after the second AZD1222 dose. The J gene is TRBJ1-1, the V gene TRBV29-1, with TRBD1 matching over 12 bases. In nucleotides, the CDR3 is TGCAGCGTTGGCGACGGGACAGGGGGCGCGCGGGCTTTCTTT. It translates to CSVGDGTGGARAFF.